One and the same sample provided the 14 T cell receptor beta chains below, sequenced in a study of shared clonotypes between healthy human individuals. The assay was immunoSEQ multiplex PCR, and TCRdb's table has in-frame clones only and misses some. The data contain about 2.4 million clones, roughly 93% of them singletons. Sequencing was carried out using naive CD4+ T cells from PBMCs. As for subset: CD45RA+ positively selected. The receptors here all came from a man between 18 and 35 years old in good health. Some clones in this sample may be carry-over from other donors' samples.

Note on this clone: At the DNA level, this CDR3 is encoded by other sequences in the same sample as well. CDR3 nucleotide sequence: TGTGCCTGGAGTGACCGAAACACCATATATTTT. Translated: CAWSDRNTIYF. The V and J genes are TRBV30 and TRBJ1-3, with D hard to call. CDR3 length equals 11 residues. Trimming pared 1 base from V and 5 bases from J, leaving 3 bases between. Germline V lookup: CDR1 GTSNPN, CDR2 SVGIG (reference sequence).

As regards this clone: Within the sample, other DNA sequences also encode this same CDR3. The chain is built from TRBV5-4 and TRBJ2-1; tentatively, D is TRBD1 (5 bases). The V gene's germline CDR1 is SGHNT and CDR2 YYREEE (reference sequence). V lost 0 bases and J lost 0, with 10 bases in between. This CDR3 has 16 amino acids. The CDR3 nucleotides read TGTGCCAGCAGCTTGGGGGGCAGGGTCTCCTACAATGAGCAGTTCTTC. This gives the protein CASSLGGRVSYNEQFF. The full variable domain, rest sourced from reference TRBV5-4 and TRBJ2-1, is ETGVTQSPTHLIKTRGQQVTLRCSSQSGHNTVSWYQQALGQGPQFIFQYYREEENGRGNFPPRFSGLQFPNYSSELNVNALELDDSALYLCASSLGGRVSYNEQFFGPGTRLTVL.

This clone appeared once. This sequence joins TRBV6-6 and TRBJ1-1, with D unresolved. The CDR3 loop spans 15 amino acids. The V gene lost 0 bases and the J gene lost 4 bases, with 12 bases spanning the gap. The germline V gene has CDR1 MNHNY and CDR2 SVGAGI (reference sequence). CDR3 in DNA: TGTGCCAGCAGTTACTCGGCCGGGTTCATCACTGAAGCTTTCTTT. Translating it yields CASSYSAGFITEAFF.

The chain joins TRBV18 to TRBJ1-2; D is possibly TRBD1 (5 bases). Germline loops: CDR1 KGHSH, CDR2 LQKENI. The ends were cut back, 2 bases at V and 0 bases at J, with 16 bases in the middle. The CDR3 runs to 17 residues. Written as DNA, the CDR3 is TGTGCCAGCTCACCAGAAATCCGCAGGGCCTCTAACTATGGCTACACCTTC. This translates into CASSPEIRRASNYGYTF.

Concerning this clone: Mismatch with germline at one junction end may stem from a read error. In nucleotides, the CDR3 is TGTGCCTGGAGTGTACTTCGGGGACGAAGGCAGTTAAATTTT. This gives the protein CAWSVLRGRRQLNF. The V and J genes are TRBV30 and TRBJ1-3; a weak D match, TRBD1 (5 bases). The CDR3 totals 14 residues. Germline V gives CDR1 GTSNPN, CDR2 SVGIG (reference sequence).

Only a few counts were recorded for this clone. The chain links TRBV5-1 to TRBJ1-2; 7 bases are a match to TRBD1. The CDR3 extends over 15 amino acids. J lost 8 bases, V lost 3 bases, and 13 bases had no gene match. Per the germline V gene, CDR1 is SGHRS and CDR2 is YFSETQ. The CDR3, as DNA: TGCGCCAGCAGCTCGGAGTCGACAGGGTATAACGGCTACACCTTC. The encoded protein is CASSSESTGYNGYTF.

This clone was seen only once. The chain carries TRBV5-5 and TRBJ1-1; 7 bases align to TRBD1. The trim removed 2 bases at V and 5 bases at J, leaving 9 bases unmatched. The CDR3 totals 15 residues. Germline CDR1 SGHKS, CDR2 YYEKEE (reference sequence). CDR3 bases: TGTGCCAGCAGCTTCCCCCCACAGGGGAGGACTGAAGCTTTCTTT. This gives the protein CASSFPPQGRTEAFF.

In DNA form, the CDR3 reads TGTGCCAGCAGTCCGGGACTTAACCGATTCGAAGATGAGCAGTTCTTC. Translated: CASSPGLNRFEDEQFF. The J gene is TRBJ2-1, the V gene TRBV28; the D gene is possibly TRBD2 (6 bases). The CDR3 is 16 residues long. CDR1 MDHEN and CDR2 SYDVKM come from the germline V gene. V was cut by 5 bases and J by 8 bases, with 22 bases left in between.

The J gene is TRBJ1-1, the V gene TRBV7-2; no clear D. The CDR3 covers 15 residues. The V end lost 0 bases, the J end lost 6 bases, and 14 bases lay between the germline ends. From germline, CDR1 is SGHTA and CDR2 FQGNSA. The CDR3 DNA reads TGTGCCAGCAGCTTAGCCATAAGAGGTAGGGCTGAAGCTTTCTTT. As protein: CASSLAIRGRAEAFF.

The V gene is TRBV2, the J gene TRBJ2-7; D is perhaps TRBD2 (6 bases). The germline V and J ends were trimmed by 7 bases and 2 bases, with 18 bases remaining between them. Germline-derived CDR1 and CDR2 are SNHLY and FYNNEI. The CDR3 runs to 15 residues. CDR3 in DNA: TGTGCCAGCACCGTCCTCTCGGGAGCCCCCTACGAGCAGTACTTC. This codes for CASTVLSGAPYEQYF. The variable domain in full, with the rest retrieved from reference TRBV2 and TRBJ2-7, is EPEVTQTPSHQVTQMGQEVILRCVPISNHLYFYWYRQILGQKVEFLVSFYNNEISEKSEIFDDQFSVERPDGSNFTLKIRSTKLEDSAMYFCASTVLSGAPYEQYFGPGTRLTVT.

This chain connects TRBV18 to TRBJ1-2; a weak D match, TRBD1 (5 bases). Per germline, CDR1 KGHSH and CDR2 LQKENI. With 2 bases removed from V and 8 bases from J, the gap between germline ends came to 15 bases. The CDR3 has 14 residues. CDR3 protein: CASSPGTIDLGYTF. Written as DNA, the CDR3 is TGTGCCAGCTCACCAGGGACGATCGATCTCGGCTACACCTTC.

This chain uses TRBV5-4 with TRBJ2-7; weak D call: TRBD1 (6 bases). The ends were cut back, 5 bases at V and 2 bases at J, with 17 bases in the middle. Looked up from germline, CDR1 is SGHNT and CDR2 is YYREEE (reference sequence). This CDR3 spans 15 amino acids. In nucleotides, the CDR3 is TGTGCCAGCAGTGCTGGGGGCGGGTACGCCTACGAGCAGTACTTC. This translates into CASSAGGGYAYEQYF.

The chain links TRBV6-1 to TRBJ2-2; 7 bases agree with TRBD1. The germline V gene encodes CDR1 MNHNS and CDR2 SASEGT. CDR3 length equals 15 residues. Germline trimming cut 6 bases from V and 4 bases from J; bases unmatched to any gene: 8. The CDR3 loop reads CASSSSGTVTGELFF. The CDR3 nucleotides are TGTGCCAGCAGCAGCTCCGGGACAGTCACCGGGGAGCTGTTTTTT.

The V gene is TRBV12-5, the J gene TRBJ2-3; weak D call: TRBD2 (6 bases). The V and J ends lost 3 bases and 2 bases respectively, with 12 bases between them. From germline, CDR1 is LGHNT and CDR2 FRNRAP. The CDR3 is made up of 15 amino acids. CDR3 nucleotide sequence: TGTGCTAGTGGTTTTGGGTCGGGACTCACAGATACGCAGTATTTT. As protein: CASGFGSGLTDTQYF.